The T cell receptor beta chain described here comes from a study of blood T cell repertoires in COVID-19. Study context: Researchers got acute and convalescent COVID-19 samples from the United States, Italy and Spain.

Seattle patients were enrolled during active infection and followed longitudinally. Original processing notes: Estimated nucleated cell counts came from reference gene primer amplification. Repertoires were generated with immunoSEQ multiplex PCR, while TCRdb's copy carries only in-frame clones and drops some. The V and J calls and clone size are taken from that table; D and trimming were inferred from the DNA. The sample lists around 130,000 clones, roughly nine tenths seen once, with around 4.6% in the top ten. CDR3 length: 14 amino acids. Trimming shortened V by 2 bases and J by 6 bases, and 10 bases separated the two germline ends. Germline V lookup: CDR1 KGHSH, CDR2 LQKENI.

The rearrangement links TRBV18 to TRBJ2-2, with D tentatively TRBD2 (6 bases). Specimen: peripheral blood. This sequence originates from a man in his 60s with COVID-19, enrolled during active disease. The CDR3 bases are TGTGCCAGCTCACCAGGGGAGGCCGCCGGGGAGCTGTTTTTT. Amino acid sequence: CASSPGEAAGELFF.